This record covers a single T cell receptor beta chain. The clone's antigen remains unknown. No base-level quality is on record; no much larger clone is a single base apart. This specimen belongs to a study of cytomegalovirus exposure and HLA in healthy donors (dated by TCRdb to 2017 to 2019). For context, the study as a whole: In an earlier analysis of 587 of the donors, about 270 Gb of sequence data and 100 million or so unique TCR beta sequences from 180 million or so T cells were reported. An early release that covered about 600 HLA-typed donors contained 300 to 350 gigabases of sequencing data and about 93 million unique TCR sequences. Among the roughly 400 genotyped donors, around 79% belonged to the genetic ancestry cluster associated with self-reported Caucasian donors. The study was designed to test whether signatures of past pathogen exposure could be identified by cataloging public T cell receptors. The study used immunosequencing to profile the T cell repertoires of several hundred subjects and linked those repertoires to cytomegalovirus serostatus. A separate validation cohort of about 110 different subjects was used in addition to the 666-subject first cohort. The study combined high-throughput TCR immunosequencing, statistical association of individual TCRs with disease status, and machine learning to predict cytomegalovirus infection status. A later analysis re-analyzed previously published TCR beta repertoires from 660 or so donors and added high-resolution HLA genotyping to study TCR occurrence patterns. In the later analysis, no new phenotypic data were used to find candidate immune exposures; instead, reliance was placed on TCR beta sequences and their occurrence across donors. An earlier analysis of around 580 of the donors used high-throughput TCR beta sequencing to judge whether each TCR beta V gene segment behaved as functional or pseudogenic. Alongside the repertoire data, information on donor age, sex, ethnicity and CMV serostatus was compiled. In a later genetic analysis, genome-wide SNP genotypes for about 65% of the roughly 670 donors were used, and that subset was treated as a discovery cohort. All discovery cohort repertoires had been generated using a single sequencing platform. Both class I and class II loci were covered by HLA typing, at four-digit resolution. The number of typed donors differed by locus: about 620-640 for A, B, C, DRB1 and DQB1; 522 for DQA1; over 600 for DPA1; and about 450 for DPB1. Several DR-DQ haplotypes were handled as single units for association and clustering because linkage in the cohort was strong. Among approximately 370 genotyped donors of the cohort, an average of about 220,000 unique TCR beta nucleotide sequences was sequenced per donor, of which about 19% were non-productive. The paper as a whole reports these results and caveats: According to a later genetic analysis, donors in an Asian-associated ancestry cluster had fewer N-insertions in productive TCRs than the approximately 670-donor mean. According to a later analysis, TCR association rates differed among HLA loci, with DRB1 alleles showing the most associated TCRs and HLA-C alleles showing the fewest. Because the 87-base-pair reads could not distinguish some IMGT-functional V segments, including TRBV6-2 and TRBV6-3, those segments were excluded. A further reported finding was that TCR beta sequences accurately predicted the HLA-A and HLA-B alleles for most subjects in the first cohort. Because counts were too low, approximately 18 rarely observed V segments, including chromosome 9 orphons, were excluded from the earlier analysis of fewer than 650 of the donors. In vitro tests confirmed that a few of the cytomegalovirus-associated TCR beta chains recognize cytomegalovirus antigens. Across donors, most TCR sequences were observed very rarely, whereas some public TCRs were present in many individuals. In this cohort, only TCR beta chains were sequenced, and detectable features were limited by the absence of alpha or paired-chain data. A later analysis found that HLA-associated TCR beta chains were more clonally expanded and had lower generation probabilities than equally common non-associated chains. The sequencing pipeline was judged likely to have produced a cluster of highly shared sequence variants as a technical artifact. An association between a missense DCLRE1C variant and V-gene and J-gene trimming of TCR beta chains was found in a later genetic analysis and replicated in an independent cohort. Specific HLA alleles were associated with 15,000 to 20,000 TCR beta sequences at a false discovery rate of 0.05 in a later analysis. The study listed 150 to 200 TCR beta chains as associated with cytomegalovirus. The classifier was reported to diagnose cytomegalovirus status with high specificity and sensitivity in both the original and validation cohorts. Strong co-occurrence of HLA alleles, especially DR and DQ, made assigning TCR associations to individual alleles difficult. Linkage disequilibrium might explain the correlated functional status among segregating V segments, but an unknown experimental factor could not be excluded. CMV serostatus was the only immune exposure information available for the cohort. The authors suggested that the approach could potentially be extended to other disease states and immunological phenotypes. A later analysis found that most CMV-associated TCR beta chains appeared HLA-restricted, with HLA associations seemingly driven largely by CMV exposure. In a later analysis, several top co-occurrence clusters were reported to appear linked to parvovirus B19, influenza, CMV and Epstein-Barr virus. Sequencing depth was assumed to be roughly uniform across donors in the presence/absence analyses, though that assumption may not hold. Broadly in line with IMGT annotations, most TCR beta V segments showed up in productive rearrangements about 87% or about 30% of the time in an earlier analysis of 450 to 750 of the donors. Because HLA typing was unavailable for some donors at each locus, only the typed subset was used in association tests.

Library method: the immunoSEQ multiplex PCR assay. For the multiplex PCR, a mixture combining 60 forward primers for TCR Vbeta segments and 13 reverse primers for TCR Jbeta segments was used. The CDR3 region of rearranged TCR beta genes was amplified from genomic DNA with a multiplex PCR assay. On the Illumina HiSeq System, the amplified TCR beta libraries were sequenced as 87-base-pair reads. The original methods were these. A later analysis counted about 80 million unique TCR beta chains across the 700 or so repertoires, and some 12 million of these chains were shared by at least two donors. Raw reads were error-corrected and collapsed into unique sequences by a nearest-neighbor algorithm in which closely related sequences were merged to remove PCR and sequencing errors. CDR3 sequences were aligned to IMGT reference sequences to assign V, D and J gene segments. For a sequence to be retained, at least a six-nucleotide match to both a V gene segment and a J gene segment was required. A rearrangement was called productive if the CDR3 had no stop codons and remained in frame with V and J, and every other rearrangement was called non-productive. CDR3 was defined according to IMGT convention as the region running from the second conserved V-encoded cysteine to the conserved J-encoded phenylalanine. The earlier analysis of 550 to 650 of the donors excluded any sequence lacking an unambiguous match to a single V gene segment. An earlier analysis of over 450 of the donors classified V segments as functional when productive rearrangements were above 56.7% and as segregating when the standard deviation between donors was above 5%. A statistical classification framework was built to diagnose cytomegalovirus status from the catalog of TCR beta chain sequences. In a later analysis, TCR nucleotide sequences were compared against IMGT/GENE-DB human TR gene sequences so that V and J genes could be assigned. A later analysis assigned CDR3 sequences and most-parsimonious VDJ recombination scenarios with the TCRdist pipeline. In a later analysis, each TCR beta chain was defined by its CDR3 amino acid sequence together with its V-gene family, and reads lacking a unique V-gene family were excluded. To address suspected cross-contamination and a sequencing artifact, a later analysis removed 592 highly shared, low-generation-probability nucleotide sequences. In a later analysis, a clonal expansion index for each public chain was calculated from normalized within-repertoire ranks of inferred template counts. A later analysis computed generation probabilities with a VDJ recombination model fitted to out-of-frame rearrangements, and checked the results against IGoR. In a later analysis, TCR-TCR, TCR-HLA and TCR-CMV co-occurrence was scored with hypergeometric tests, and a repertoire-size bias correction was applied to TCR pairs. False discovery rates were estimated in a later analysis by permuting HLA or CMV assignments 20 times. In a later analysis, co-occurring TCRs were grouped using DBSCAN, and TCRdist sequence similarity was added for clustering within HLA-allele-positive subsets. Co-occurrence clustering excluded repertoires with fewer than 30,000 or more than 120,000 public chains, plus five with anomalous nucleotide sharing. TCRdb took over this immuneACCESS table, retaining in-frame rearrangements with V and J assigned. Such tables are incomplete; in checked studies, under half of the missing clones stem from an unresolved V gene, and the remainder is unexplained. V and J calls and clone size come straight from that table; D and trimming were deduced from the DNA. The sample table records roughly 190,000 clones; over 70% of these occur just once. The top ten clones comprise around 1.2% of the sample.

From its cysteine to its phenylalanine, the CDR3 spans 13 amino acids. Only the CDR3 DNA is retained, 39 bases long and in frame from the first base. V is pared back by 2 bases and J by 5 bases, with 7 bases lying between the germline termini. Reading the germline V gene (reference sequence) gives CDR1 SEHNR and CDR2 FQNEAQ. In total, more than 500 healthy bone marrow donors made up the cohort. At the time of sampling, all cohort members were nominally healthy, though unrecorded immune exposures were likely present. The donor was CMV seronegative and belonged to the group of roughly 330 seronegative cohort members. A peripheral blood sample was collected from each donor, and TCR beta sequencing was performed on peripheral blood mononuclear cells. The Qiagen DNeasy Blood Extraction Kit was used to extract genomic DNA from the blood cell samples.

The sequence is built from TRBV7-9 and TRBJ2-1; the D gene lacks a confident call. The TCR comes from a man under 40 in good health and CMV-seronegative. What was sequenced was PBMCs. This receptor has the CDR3 CASSLRRNNEQFF. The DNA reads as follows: TGTGCCAGCAGCTTAAGGAGAAACAATGAGCAGTTCTTC.